This is a list of T cell receptor beta chains from one sample in a study of T-cell memory formation after mild COVID-19. Each CDR3 protein is one row after TCRdb ran MiXCR on the 5' RACE reads. The sample lists some 340,000 distinct CDR3 sequences, 13% occurring once. Sample: PBMCs or a T cell subset sorted from them (not recorded which). The receptor source for this set is a man younger than 35 who had mild COVID-19 (a few samples of this study predate the infection). Cell type and time point are not known. CDR3s include the opening cysteine and the closing phenylalanine or tryptophan. D genes are given only for firm matches. The size field is filled for only some rows; it gives once, few, many or a size class.

clone_size	v_call	d_call	j_call	cdr3_aa	cdr3_nt
.	TRBV7-2	TRBD2	TRBJ2-1	CASSYREGSYNEQFF	TGTGCCAGCAGCTATAGGGAGGGATCCTACAATGAGCAGTTCTTC
few	TRBV9	.	TRBJ1-6	CASSSGDGYNSPLHF	TGTGCCAGCAGCTCAGGGGACGGGTATAATTCACCCCTCCACTTT
many	TRBV7-9	TRBD1	TRBJ1-1	CASSLRDSGESEAFF	TGTGCCAGCAGCTTACGGGACAGTGGTGAATCGGAAGCTTTCTTT
once	TRBV11-2	TRBD2	TRBJ2-3	CASSFSGVWTDTQYF	TGTGCCAGCAGCTTTAGCGGGGTTTGGACAGATACGCAGTATTTT
many	TRBV20-1	TRBD2	TRBJ2-7	CSARDMGLAGYEQYF	TGCAGTGCTAGAGATATGGGACTAGCGGGCTACGAGCAGTACTTC
few	TRBV5-6	.	TRBJ1-2	CASSGLGTNYGYTF	TGTGCCAGCAGCGGACTGGGGACTAACTATGGCTACACCTTC
many	TRBV7-2	.	TRBJ1-1	CASSLDYQNTEAFF	TGTGCCAGCAGCTTAGATTACCAGAACACTGAAGCTTTCTTT
.	TRBV6-2/TRBV6-3	TRBD1	TRBJ2-5	CASSYPPPRGDRETQYF	TGTGCCAGCAGTTACCCCCCCCCGAGGGGGGACAGGGAGACCCAGTACTTC
many	TRBV5-1	.	TRBJ1-2	CASSYWGGDPNYGYTF	TGCGCCAGCAGCTACTGGGGCGGGGACCCTAACTATGGCTACACCTTC
few	TRBV12-3/TRBV12-4	.	TRBJ2-3	CASSRLGTPDTQYF	TGTGCCAGCAGTCGACTTGGGACTCCAGATACGCAGTATTTT
many	TRBV5-1	.	TRBJ2-3	CASSLVIADTQYF	TGCGCCAGCAGCTTGGTTATTGCAGATACGCAGTATTTT
.	TRBV9	.	TRBJ2-5	CASSAAPGETQYF	TGTGCCAGCAGCGCCGCCCCCGGGGAGACCCAGTACTTC
few	TRBV11-2	.	TRBJ2-2	CAIGGGTGELFF	TGTGCCATCGGGGGAGGAACCGGGGAGCTGTTTTTT
few	TRBV24-1	.	TRBJ2-3	CATSGGPGASSTDTQYF	TGTGCCACCAGTGGTGGTCCAGGGGCTTCGAGCACAGATACGCAGTATTTT
.	TRBV24-1	TRBD2	TRBJ2-3	CATSNPRGGTTDTQYF	TGTGCCACCAGTAACCCGCGGGGGGGAACCACAGATACGCAGTATTTT
.	TRBV2	.	TRBJ1-2	CASSAVLGGYTF	TGTGCCAGCAGTGCTGTTCTCGGTGGCTACACCTTC
few	TRBV6-4	.	TRBJ1-5	CASSEQGSGQPQHF	TGTGCCAGCAGTGAACAGGGTTCCGGTCAGCCCCAGCATTTT
many	TRBV24-1	.	TRBJ1-2	CATSDFRERGYTF	TGTGCCACCAGTGATTTCAGGGAACGTGGCTACACCTTC
few	TRBV6-7	.	TRBJ1-2	CASSSYKRQEGNYGYTF	TGTGCCAGCAGTTCTTATAAACGACAGGAAGGCAACTATGGCTACACCTTC
few	TRBV23-1	.	TRBJ1-5	CASSDKHGSSNQPQHF	TGCGCCAGCAGTGACAAGCACGGATCCAGCAATCAGCCCCAGCATTTT
.	TRBV29-1	.	TRBJ2-2	CSVGPGGTGELFF	TGCAGCGTTGGACCCGGCGGCACCGGGGAGCTGTTTTTT
many	TRBV15	.	TRBJ1-3	CATSTGISGNTIYF	TGTGCCACCAGCACAGGGATCTCTGGAAACACCATATATTTT
.	TRBV7-2	.	TRBJ2-1	CASSLGNGRGEQFF	TGTGCCAGCAGCTTAGGTAACGGAAGAGGTGAGCAGTTCTTC
many	TRBV5-1	.	TRBJ2-1	CASSPRGLNEQFF	TGCGCCAGCAGCCCGAGGGGGTTGAATGAGCAGTTCTTC
.	TRBV5-1	.	TRBJ2-1	CASSSPESGHSSYNEQFF	TGCGCCAGCAGCTCGCCCGAAAGCGGACATAGCTCCTACAATGAGCAGTTCTTC
many	TRBV7-2	.	TRBJ2-7	CASGQAGAYEQYF	TGTGCCAGCGGTCAGGCGGGGGCATACGAGCAGTACTTC